The source of this T cell receptor (beta chain) is a study of blood T cell repertoires in COVID-19. About the research overall: Some COVID-19 samples were acute and others convalescent; all came from the United States, Italy and Spain. The cDNA or gDNA used as material had been derived from T cells, B-cell-depleted T cells, or PBMCs.

Original data processing: Reference gene primer amplification gave estimated nucleated cell counts. TCRdb keeps only in-frame clones here, not all; method: immunoSEQ multiplex PCR. The V and J calls and clone size are taken from that table; D and trimming were inferred from the DNA. The sample gives about 75,000 clones, 84% of which show up once; 20% to 25% is in the top ten. The V end was cut by 5 bases, the J end by 8 bases, with 10 bases between. Germline CDR1 is SGHVS and CDR2 is FQNEAQ. The CDR3 has 13 amino acids. The sequence derives from a woman in her forties or fifties with acute or convalescent COVID-19. This chain connects TRBV7-8 to TRBJ1-6; a possible D gene is TRBD1 (5 bases). The sample comprised peripheral blood. CDR3 bases: TGTGCCAGCAGCCCGGGGGGGGATTCACCCCTCCACTTT. It is translated as CASSPGGDSPLHF.